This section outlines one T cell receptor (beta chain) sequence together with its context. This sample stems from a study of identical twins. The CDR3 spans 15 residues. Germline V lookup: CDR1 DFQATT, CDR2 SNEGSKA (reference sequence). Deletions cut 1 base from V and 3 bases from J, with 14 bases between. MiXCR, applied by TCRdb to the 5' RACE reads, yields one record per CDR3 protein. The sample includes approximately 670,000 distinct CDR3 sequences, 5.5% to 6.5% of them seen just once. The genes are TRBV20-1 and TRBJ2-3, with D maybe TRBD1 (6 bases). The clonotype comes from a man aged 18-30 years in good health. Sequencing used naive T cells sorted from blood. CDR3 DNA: TGCAGTGCTAGAGCGGGACATCCTGGTACAGATACGCAGTATTTT. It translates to CSARAGHPGTDTQYF.